These 31 T cell receptor beta chains were all obtained from the same sample, sequenced in a study of blood T cell repertoires in COVID-19. Using immunoSEQ multiplex PCR, the repertoire was profiled, and TCRdb retains in-frame clones only, with some absent. The table includes roughly 360,000 clones, approximately 88% detected once. The sample consisted of PBMCs or T cells enriched from blood (not recorded which). These receptors all come from a woman under 40 with acute COVID-19.

This chain links TRBV19 with TRBJ2-3; the D gene is possibly TRBD1 (5 bases). The V gene lost 3 bases and the J gene lost 5 bases, with 12 bases spanning the gap. Looked up from germline, CDR1 is LNHDA and CDR2 is SQIVND (reference sequence). The length of the CDR3 is 14 residues. The CDR3: CASSIFQGRDTQYF. In DNA form, the CDR3 reads TGTGCCAGTAGTATTTTCCAGGGTCGAGATACGCAGTATTTT.

This chain links TRBV9 with TRBJ2-3, with a possible D match to TRBD2 (6 bases). CDR3 size: 14 residues. Trimming stripped 1 base from V and 4 bases from J, with 10 bases between. The germline gives CDR1 SGDLS, CDR2 YYNGEE. CDR3 bases: TGTGCCAGCAGCGTAACTAGCTCACCAGATACGCAGTATTTT. Protein product: CASSVTSSPDTQYF.

V and J are TRBV5-6 and TRBJ2-7; unclear D gene. CDR1 SGHDT and CDR2 YYEEEE come from the germline V gene. Deletions cut 1 base from V and 4 bases from J, with 18 bases between. The CDR3 extends over 16 amino acids. The CDR3, as DNA: TGTGCCAGCAGCTTGTCTTGGAGAGGCCTACAATACGAGCAGTACTTC. Translated, it gives CASSLSWRGLQYEQYF.

The V and J genes are TRBV6-5 and TRBJ1-1; D unresolved. V shed 7 bases and J shed 3 bases, with 18 bases lying between them. This CDR3 has 15 residues. CDR1 is MNHEY and CDR2 is SVGAGI in the germline V gene. DNA of the CDR3: TGTGCCAGCACCCCACTCCGTACAGCTTACACTGAAGCTTTCTTT. This encodes CASTPLRTAYTEAFF.

The J gene is TRBJ1-1, the V gene TRBV29-1; 7 nucleotides line up with TRBD1. The CDR3 has 11 amino acids. With V trimmed by 5 bases and J by 4 bases, 1 base remained unmatched. Germline-derived CDR1 and CDR2 are SQVTM and ANQGSEA. This chain's CDR3 is CSVNRGTEAFF. The CDR3 DNA is TGCAGCGTTAACAGGGGCACTGAAGCTTTCTTT.

The chain couples TRBV6-5 to TRBJ2-7, with a weak D call TRBD2 (7 bases). Trimming took 8 bases from V and 6 from J, leaving 11 bases between them. This CDR3 spans 11 amino acids. Germline CDR1 MNHEY, CDR2 SVGAGI. CDR3 in amino acids: CASERGAEQYF. The CDR3 DNA sequence: TGTGCCAGCGAACGGGGGGCCGAGCAGTACTTC.

J is TRBJ2-2 and V is TRBV19; no clear D. Germline CDR1 and CDR2: LNHDA and SQIVND (reference sequence). With 4 bases removed from V and 7 bases from J, the gap between germline ends came to 10 bases. The CDR3 is made up of 13 amino acids. The CDR3 nucleotides are TGTGCCAGTAGTAGCACAGTTGGCGGGGAGCTGTTTTTT. This codes for CASSSTVGGELFF.

V is TRBV2 and J is TRBJ1-4; D remains unclear. CDR3 length equals 16 residues. Per the germline V gene, CDR1 is SNHLY and CDR2 is FYNNEI. Trimming left V 2 bases short and J 3 bases short, with 13 bases between. The CDR3 here is CASSENLDMANEKLFF. CDR3 coding DNA: TGTGCCAGCAGTGAAAATCTTGACATGGCTAATGAAAAACTGTTTTTT.

The chain employs TRBV6-5 and TRBJ1-2, with D perhaps matching TRBD1 (6 bases). The CDR3 has 14 residues. Trimming removed 6 bases at V and 1 base at J, with 12 bases between. Germline CDR1 is MNHEY and CDR2 is SVGAGI. The CDR3 protein is CASRNRQVNYGYTF. CDR3 sequence (DNA): TGTGCCAGCAGGAACAGACAGGTTAACTATGGCTACACCTTC.

The V call is TRBV4-3, the J call TRBJ2-3; 12 bases are a match to TRBD2. The germline V gene encodes CDR1 LGHNA and CDR2 YSLEER. Trimming at V came to 6 bases and at J to 0 bases, leaving 19 bases not matched to a gene. CDR3 length: 21 amino acids. The CDR3 sequence is CASRPVIKPSGGDSSTDTQYF. The DNA for the CDR3 is TGCGCCAGCAGGCCCGTTATAAAACCTAGCGGGGGGGATTCTAGCACAGATACGCAGTATTTT.

CDR3 nucleotide sequence: TGTGCCAGCAGCTTCCCCCCGAGCGGTGACTCCTACGAGCAGTACTTC. Translating it yields CASSFPPSGDSYEQYF. The chain recombines TRBV7-2 with TRBJ2-7; D is possibly TRBD2 (5 bases). The ends were cut back, 3 bases at V and 0 bases at J, with 15 bases in the middle. CDR3 length: 16 amino acids. CDR1 and CDR2 (germline): SGHTA, FQGNSA.

The chain employs TRBV7-2 and TRBJ1-6; 11 bases align to TRBD1. The germline V gene encodes CDR1 SGHTA and CDR2 FQGNSA. V shed 5 bases, J shed 2 bases, and the junction held 8 bases outside the gene matches. The CDR3 sequence is 18 residues long. CDR3 coding DNA: TGTGCCAGCAGCACACGGGACAGGGGGGCCCCCTATAATTCACCCCTCCACTTT. Amino acids: CASSTRDRGAPYNSPLHF.

This clone was recorded once. V gene TRBV29-1 combines with J gene TRBJ2-7, with TRBD1 as a possible D gene (5 bases). The germline V and J ends were trimmed by 6 bases and 6 bases, with 18 bases remaining between them. The CDR3 spans 13 residues. Germline lookup yields CDR1 SQVTM and CDR2 ANQGSEA. The CDR3 spells CSVLTGQGPEQYF. CDR3 coding DNA: TGCAGCGTCCTAACTGGGCAGGGCCCCGAGCAGTACTTC.

The V gene is TRBV12-3 or TRBV12-4, the J gene TRBJ2-7; D remains unclear. This CDR3 has 13 amino acids. Between the trimmed V and J ends, which lost 1 base and 3 bases, there was a span of 7 bases. This CDR3 reads CASSLGLGYEQYF. The CDR3 DNA follows: TGTGCCAGCAGTTTAGGCCTCGGCTACGAGCAGTACTTC.

V gene TRBV6-2 or TRBV6-3 combines with J gene TRBJ2-7, with D possibly TRBD1 on 6 matching bases. The germline V gene has CDR1 MNHEY and CDR2 SVGEGT. Trimming stripped 0 bases from V and 7 bases from J, with 16 bases between. The CDR3 spans 15 residues. The CDR3 reads CASSYSTPAGAEQYF. CDR3 sequence (DNA): TGTGCCAGCAGTTACTCAACCCCAGCAGGGGCGGAGCAGTACTTC.

The rearrangement links TRBV7-9 to TRBJ2-2; 8 nucleotides agree with TRBD1. CDR3 length: 14 residues. The V gene's germline CDR1 is SEHNR and CDR2 FQNEAQ (reference sequence). V lost 10 bases and J lost 3; bases outside the gene matches: 7. This CDR3 reads CATRGQGDTGELFF. CDR3 sequence (DNA): TGTGCCACACGAGGACAGGGCGACACCGGGGAGCTGTTTTTT. Full variable domain (missing parts from reference TRBV7-9 and TRBJ2-2): DTGVSQNPRHKITKRGQNVTFRCDPISEHNRLYWYRQTLGQGPEFLTYFQNEAQLEKSRLLSDRFSAERPKGSFSTLEIQRTEQGDSAMYLCATRGQGDTGELFFGEGSRLTVL.

V and J are TRBV7-9 and TRBJ1-1; 7 nucleotides line up with TRBD1. The ends lost 5 bases at V and 1 base at J; junction bases unmatched: 10. Germline V CDR1 and CDR2: SEHNR, FQNEAQ (reference sequence). The CDR3 spans 16 residues. CDR3 residues: CASSHLINRGNTEAFF. In nucleotides, the CDR3 is TGTGCCAGCAGCCACCTAATAAACAGGGGGAACACTGAAGCTTTCTTT.

The chain carries TRBV6-5 and TRBJ2-3; D gene unclear. CDR3 length equals 13 residues. Germline CDR1 and CDR2: MNHEY and SVGAGI. With 6 bases removed from V and 6 bases from J, the gap between germline ends came to 13 bases. The CDR3 coding sequence is TGTGCCAGCAGCCTAACAAGGCGGGATACGCAGTATTTT. Translation: CASSLTRRDTQYF.

This CDR3 reads CASSLAFGQPTEAFF. The DNA of the CDR3 is TGCGCCAGCAGCTTGGCCTTCGGACAGCCCACTGAAGCTTTCTTT. The J gene is TRBJ1-1, the V gene TRBV5-1; tentatively, D is TRBD1 (6 bases). The germline V gene encodes CDR1 SGHRS and CDR2 YFSETQ. There are 15 residues in the CDR3. V was cut by 0 bases and J by 4 bases, with 13 bases left in between.

The chain has TRBV5-1 and TRBJ2-7; 9 bases are a match to TRBD2. J gave up 4 bases and V 0 bases, and 8 bases lay outside the gene matches. Looked up from germline, CDR1 is SGHRS and CDR2 is YFSETQ. CDR3 size: 16 residues. CDR3 in DNA: TGCGCCAGCAGCTTGGGTCCTAGCGGGGTGTCTTACGAGCAGTACTTC. Its protein product is CASSLGPSGVSYEQYF.

The CDR3 reads CASSLGTGFYEQYF. DNA of the CDR3: TGTGCCAGCAGCCTGGGGACTGGATTCTACGAGCAGTACTTC. V gene TRBV9 combines with J gene TRBJ2-7; weak D call: TRBD2 (6 bases). Germline V gene data show CDR1 as SGDLS and CDR2 as YYNGEE. The CDR3 has 14 residues. Trimming stripped 4 bases from V and 3 bases from J, with 14 bases between.

The gene calls are TRBV29-1 and TRBJ1-1; tentative D call: TRBD1 (5 bases). This CDR3 spans 14 amino acids. Germline assignment: CDR1 SQVTM and CDR2 ANQGSEA. The V end was cut by 7 bases, the J end by 1 base, with 16 bases between. The CDR3 DNA is TGCAGCGCCCGTGACCCAGGGTGGAACACTGAAGCTTTCTTT. This codes for CSARDPGWNTEAFF.

Notes on this clone: The same CDR3 can be traced to other DNA sequences in this sample. The chain couples TRBV18 to TRBJ1-1, with 7 bases lining up with TRBD1. Germline CDR1 reads KGHSH; CDR2 reads LQKENI. V lost 3 bases, J lost 2 bases, and 6 bases stayed unmatched. The CDR3 is 15 residues long. The CDR3 nucleotides are TGTGCCAGCTCACCCGGGACAGCACTTAACACTGAAGCTTTCTTT. Translating it yields CASSPGTALNTEAFF.

The chain joins TRBV9 to TRBJ2-1; TRBD2 matches at 9 bases. The CDR3 has 16 residues. V trimming: 0 bases; J trimming: 7 bases; junction bases outside the gene matches: 8. Per the germline V gene, CDR1 is SGDLS and CDR2 is YYNGEE. The CDR3 here is CASSVGGSGGWNEQFF. Written as DNA, the CDR3 is TGTGCCAGCAGCGTAGGGGGTAGCGGGGGATGGAATGAGCAGTTCTTC.

The chain has TRBV3-1 (or the pseudogene TRBV3-2) and TRBJ1-2; D is unresolved. This CDR3 has 14 residues. Germline CDR1 reads LGHDT; CDR2 reads YNNKEL (reference sequence). V lost 3 bases and J lost 0, with 8 bases in between. This CDR3 reads CASSHAVPNYGYTF. CDR3 bases: TGTGCCAGCAGCCACGCGGTCCCTAACTATGGCTACACCTTC.

The V gene is TRBV15, the J gene TRBJ2-7; a weak D match, TRBD1 (6 bases). V lost 5 bases and J 6 bases, leaving 17 bases between the germline ends. The CDR3 has 14 amino acids. CDR1 and CDR2 from the germline V gene are LNHNV and YYDKDF (reference sequence). The CDR3 DNA reads as TGTGCCACCAGCTATCGACAGGTTCTAGGCGAGCAGTACTTC. Translating gives CATSYRQVLGEQYF.

The sample holds a few counts of this clone. The chain combines TRBV11-2 with TRBJ1-2, with 10 bases matching TRBD1. The CDR3 contains 17 residues. Germline V gene data show CDR1 as SGHAT and CDR2 as FQNNGV. The V gene end was trimmed by 5 bases and the J gene end by 6 bases; junction bases not matched to a gene: 15. The CDR3 spells CASSPSSPGTGAHGYTF. CDR3 DNA: TGTGCCAGCAGCCCATCCTCGCCGGGGACAGGGGCCCATGGCTACACCTTC. Supplemented by reference TRBV11-2 and TRBJ1-2, the full variable domain reads EAGVAQSPRYKIIEKRQSVAFWCNPISGHATLYWYQQILGQGPKLLIQFQNNGVVDDSQLPKDRFSAERLKGVDSTLKIQPAKLEDSAVYLCASSPSSPGTGAHGYTFGSGTRLTVV.

The rearrangement joins TRBV5-6 to TRBJ1-1, with D tentatively TRBD1 (5 bases). The CDR3 is made up of 18 amino acids. The V end was cut by 5 bases, the J end by 2 bases, with 25 bases between. From germline, CDR1 is SGHDT and CDR2 YYEEEE. The CDR3 coding sequence is TGTGCCAGCAGAGAACTTGTGGCAGGGAGGGAGGGTAACACTGAAGCTTTCTTT. This translates into CASRELVAGREGNTEAFF.

Of note for this clone: Additional DNA sequences in this sample encode the identical CDR3. The chain combines TRBV6-5 with TRBJ1-1; D gene uncertain. The CDR3 length is 15 residues. The germline V gene encodes CDR1 MNHEY and CDR2 SVGAGI. The ends were cut back, 0 bases at V and 2 bases at J, with 10 bases in the middle. CDR3 region: CASSYSGTANTEAFF. In nucleotides, the CDR3 is TGTGCCAGCAGTTACTCGGGCACAGCTAACACTGAAGCTTTCTTT.

V is TRBV9 and J is TRBJ1-5, with 12 bases matching TRBD1. CDR3 size: 16 residues. Per germline, CDR1 SGDLS and CDR2 YYNGEE. With 0 bases clipped from V and 7 bases from J, the junction kept 5 bases outside the gene matches. CDR3 nucleotides: TGTGCCAGCAGCGTAGGGGACAGGGGGCGTCGGCAGCCCCAGCATTTT. Translation: CASSVGDRGRRQPQHF.

The table lists this clone with a few counts. The chain joins TRBV19 to TRBJ1-2, with unresolved D. Germline V lookup: CDR1 LNHDA, CDR2 SQIVND (reference sequence). With 6 bases removed from V and 4 bases from J, the gap between germline ends came to 15 bases. The CDR3 has 14 amino acids. The CDR3 protein is CASRDRGVLYGYTF. In DNA form, the CDR3 reads TGTGCCAGTAGGGATCGGGGTGTCCTCTATGGCTACACCTTC.